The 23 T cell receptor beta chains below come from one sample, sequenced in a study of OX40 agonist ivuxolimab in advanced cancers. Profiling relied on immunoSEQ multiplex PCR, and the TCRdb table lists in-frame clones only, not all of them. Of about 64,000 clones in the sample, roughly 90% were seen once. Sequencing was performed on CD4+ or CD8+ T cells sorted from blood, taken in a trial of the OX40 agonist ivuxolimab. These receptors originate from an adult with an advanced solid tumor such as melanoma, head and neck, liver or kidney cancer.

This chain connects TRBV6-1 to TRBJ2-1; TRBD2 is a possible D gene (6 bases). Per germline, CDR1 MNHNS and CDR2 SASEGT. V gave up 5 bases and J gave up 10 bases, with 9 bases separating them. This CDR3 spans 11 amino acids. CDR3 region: CASSRLDEQFF. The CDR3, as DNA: TGTGCCAGCAGTCGACTAGACGAGCAGTTCTTC.

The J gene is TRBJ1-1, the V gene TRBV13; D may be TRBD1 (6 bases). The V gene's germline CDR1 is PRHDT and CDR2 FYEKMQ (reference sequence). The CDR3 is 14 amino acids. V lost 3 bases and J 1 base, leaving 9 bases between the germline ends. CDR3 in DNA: TGTGCCAGCAGCTTCAACAGGGAGAACACTGAAGCTTTCTTT. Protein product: CASSFNRENTEAFF. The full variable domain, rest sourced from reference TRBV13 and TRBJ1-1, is AAGVIQSPRHLIKEKRETATLKCYPIPRHDTVYWYQQGPGQDPQFLISFYEKMQSDKGSIPDRFSAQQFSDYHSELNMSSLELGDSALYFCASSFNRENTEAFFGQGTRLTVV.

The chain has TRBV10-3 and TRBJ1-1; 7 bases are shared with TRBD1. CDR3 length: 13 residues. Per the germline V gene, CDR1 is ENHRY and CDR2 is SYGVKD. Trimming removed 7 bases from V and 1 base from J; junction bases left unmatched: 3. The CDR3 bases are TGTGCCATCACTGGGACAGAGAACACTGAAGCTTTCTTT. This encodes CAITGTENTEAFF.

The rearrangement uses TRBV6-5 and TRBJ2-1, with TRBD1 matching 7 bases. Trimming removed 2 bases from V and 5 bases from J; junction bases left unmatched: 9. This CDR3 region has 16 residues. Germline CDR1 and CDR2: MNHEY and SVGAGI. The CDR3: CASSYPKGTVNNEQFF. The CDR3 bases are TGTGCCAGCAGTTACCCAAAAGGGACAGTGAACAATGAGCAGTTCTTC.

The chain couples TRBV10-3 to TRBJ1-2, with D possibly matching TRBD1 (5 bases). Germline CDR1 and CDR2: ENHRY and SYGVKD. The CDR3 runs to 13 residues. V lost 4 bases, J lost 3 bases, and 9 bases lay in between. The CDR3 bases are TGTGCCATCAGTGCGGTGACAGACTATGGCTACACCTTC. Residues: CAISAVTDYGYTF.

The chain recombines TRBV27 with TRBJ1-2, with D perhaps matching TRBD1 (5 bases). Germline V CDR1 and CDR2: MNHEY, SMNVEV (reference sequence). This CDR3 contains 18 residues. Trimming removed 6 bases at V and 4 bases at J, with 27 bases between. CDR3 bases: TGTGCCAGCAGACAGGAACGGGACCCCTGGGGTGTAAGCTATGGCTACACCTTC. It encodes CASRQERDPWGVSYGYTF.

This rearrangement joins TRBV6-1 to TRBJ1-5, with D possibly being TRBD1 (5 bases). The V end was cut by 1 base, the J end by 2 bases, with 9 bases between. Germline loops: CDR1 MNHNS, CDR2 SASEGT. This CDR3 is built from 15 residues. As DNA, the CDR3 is TGTGCCAGCAGTGAAGGGGGGGTTCGCAATCAGCCCCAGCATTTT. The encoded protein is CASSEGGVRNQPQHF.

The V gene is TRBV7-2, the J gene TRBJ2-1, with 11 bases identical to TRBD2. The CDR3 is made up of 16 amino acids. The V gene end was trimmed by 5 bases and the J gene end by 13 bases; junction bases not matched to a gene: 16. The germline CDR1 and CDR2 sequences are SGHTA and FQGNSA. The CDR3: CASSQSTSGIRLIQFF. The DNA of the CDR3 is TGTGCCAGCAGCCAGTCGACTAGCGGGATTCGCCTAATTCAGTTCTTC.

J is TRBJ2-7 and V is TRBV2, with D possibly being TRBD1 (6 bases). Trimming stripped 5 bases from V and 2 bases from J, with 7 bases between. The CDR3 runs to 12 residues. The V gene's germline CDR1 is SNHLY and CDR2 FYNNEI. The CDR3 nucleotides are TGTGCCAGCAGTACAGGGCCCTACGAGCAGTACTTC. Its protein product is CASSTGPYEQYF.

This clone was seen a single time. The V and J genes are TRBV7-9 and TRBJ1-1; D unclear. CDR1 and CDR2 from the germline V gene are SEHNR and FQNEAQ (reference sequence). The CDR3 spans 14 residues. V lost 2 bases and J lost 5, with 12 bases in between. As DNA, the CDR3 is TGTGCCAGCAGCTTATTAAAGGGATGGACTGAAGCTTTCTTT. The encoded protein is CASSLLKGWTEAFF.

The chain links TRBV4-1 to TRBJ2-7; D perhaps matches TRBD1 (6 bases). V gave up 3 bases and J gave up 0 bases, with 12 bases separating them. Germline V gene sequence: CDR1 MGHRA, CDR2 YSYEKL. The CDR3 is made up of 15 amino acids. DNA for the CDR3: TGCGCCAGCAGCCACGGCAGGGGAAGCTCCTACGAGCAGTACTTC. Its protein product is CASSHGRGSSYEQYF.

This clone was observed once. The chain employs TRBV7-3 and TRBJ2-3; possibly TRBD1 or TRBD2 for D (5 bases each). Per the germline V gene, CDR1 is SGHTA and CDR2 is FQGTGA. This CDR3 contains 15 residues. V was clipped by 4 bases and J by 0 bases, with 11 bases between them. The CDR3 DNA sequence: TGTGCCAGCAGCTCCCGGGGCCTAAGCACAGATACGCAGTATTTT. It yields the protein CASSSRGLSTDTQYF.

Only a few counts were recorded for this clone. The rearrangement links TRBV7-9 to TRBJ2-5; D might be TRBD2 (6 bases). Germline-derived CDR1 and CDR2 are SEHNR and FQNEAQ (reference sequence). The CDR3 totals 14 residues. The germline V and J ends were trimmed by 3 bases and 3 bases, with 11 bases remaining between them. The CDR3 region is CASSLSLAEETQYF. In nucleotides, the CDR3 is TGTGCCAGCAGCTTGTCGTTAGCGGAAGAGACCCAGTACTTC. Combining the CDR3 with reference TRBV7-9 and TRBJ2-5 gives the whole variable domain DTGVSQNPRHKITKRGQNVTFRCDPISEHNRLYWYRQTLGQGPEFLTYFQNEAQLEKSRLLSDRFSAERPKGSFSTLEIQRTEQGDSAMYLCASSLSLAEETQYFGPGTRLLVL.

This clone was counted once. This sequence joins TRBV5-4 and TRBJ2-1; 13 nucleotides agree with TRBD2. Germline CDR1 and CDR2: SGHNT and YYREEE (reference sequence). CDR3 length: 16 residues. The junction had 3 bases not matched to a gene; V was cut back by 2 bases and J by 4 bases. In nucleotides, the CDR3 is TGTGCCAGCAGCTTAGGGACTAGCGGGACGTACAATGAGCAGTTCTTC. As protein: CASSLGTSGTYNEQFF.

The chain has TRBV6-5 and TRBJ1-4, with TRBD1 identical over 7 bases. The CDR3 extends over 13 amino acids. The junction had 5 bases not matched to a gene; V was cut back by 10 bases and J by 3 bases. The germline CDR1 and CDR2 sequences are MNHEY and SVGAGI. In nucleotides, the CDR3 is TGTGCCACCTCCGGGACAGCTAATGAAAAACTGTTTTTT. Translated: CATSGTANEKLFF.

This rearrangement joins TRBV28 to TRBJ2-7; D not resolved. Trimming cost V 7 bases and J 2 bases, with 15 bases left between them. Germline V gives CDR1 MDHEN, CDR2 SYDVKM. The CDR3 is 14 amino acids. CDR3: CASNPPGQAYEQYF. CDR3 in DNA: TGTGCCAGCAACCCCCCTGGGCAAGCCTACGAGCAGTACTTC.

CDR3 nucleotide sequence: TGCGCCAGCAGCTTGGAGGGGTCGACTAATGAAAAACTGTTTTTT. This encodes CASSLEGSTNEKLFF. The genes are TRBV5-1 and TRBJ1-4; perhaps TRBD1 as D (5 bases). The germline gives CDR1 SGHRS, CDR2 YFSETQ. Trimming pared 0 bases from V and 2 bases from J, leaving 8 bases between. The CDR3 consists of 15 residues.

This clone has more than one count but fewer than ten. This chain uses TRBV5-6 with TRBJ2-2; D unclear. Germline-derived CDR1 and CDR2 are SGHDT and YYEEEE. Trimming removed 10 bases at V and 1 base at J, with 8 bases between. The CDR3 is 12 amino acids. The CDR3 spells CAGGRNTGELFF. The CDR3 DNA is TGTGCCGGCGGAAGGAACACCGGGGAGCTGTTTTTT. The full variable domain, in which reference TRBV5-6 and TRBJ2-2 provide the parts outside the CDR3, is DAGVTQSPTHLIKTRGQQVTLRCSPKSGHDTVSWYQQALGQGPQFIFQYYEEEERQRGNFPDRFSGHQFPNYSSELNVNALLLGDSALYLCAGGRNTGELFFGEGSRLTVL.

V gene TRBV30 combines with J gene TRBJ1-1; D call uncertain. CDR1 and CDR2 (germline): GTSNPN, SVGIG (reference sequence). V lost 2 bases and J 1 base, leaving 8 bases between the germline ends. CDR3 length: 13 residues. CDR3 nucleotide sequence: TGTGCCTGGAGTACGGGAGGGAACACTGAAGCTTTCTTT. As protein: CAWSTGGNTEAFF. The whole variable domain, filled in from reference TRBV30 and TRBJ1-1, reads SQTIHQWPATLVQPVGSPLSLECTVEGTSNPNLYWYRQAAGRGLQLLFYSVGIGQISSEVPQNLSASRPQDRQFILSSKKLLLSDSGFYLCAWSTGGNTEAFFGQGTRLTVV.

The CDR3 region is CASSPLWGTEAFF. The CDR3 DNA reads TGTGCCAGCAGCCCCTTATGGGGCACTGAAGCTTTCTTT. The rearrangement joins TRBV7-3 to TRBJ1-1; D gene unclear. The germline V gene has CDR1 SGHTA and CDR2 FQGTGA. The CDR3 extends over 13 amino acids. V lost 5 bases to trimming and J lost 4 bases, with 11 bases between them.

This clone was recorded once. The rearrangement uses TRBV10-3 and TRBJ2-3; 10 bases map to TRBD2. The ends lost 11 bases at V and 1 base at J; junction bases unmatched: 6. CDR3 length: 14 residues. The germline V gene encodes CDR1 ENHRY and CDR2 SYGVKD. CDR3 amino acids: CAAGGTSGTDTQYF. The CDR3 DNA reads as TGTGCCGCCGGAGGGACTAGCGGCACAGATACGCAGTATTTT.

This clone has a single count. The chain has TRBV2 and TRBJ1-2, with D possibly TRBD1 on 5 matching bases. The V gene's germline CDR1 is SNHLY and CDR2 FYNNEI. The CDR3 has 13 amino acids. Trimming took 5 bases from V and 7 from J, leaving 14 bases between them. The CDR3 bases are TGTGCCAGCAGTCCCTCAGGGAGTGGTGGCTACACCTTC. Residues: CASSPSGSGGYTF.

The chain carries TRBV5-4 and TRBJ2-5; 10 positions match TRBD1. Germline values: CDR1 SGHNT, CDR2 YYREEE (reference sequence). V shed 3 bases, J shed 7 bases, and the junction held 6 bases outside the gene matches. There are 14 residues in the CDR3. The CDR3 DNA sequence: TGTGCCAGCAGCTCCCGGGACAGGGGAGCGACCCAGTACTTC. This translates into CASSSRDRGATQYF.